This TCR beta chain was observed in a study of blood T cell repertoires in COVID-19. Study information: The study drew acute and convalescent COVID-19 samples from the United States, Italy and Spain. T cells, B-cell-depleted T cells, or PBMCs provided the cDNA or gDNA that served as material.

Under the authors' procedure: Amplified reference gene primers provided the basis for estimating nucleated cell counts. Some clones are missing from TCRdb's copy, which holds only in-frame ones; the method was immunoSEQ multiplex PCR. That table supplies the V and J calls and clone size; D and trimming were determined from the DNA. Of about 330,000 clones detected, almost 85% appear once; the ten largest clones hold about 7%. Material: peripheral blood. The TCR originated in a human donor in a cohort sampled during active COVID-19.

The CDR3 DNA sequence: TGTGCCGCCGGAAAGGGACAGGGTCTTACTGAAGCTTTCTTT. Its protein product is CAAGKGQGLTEAFF. J is TRBJ1-1 and V is TRBV6-5, with 9 bases aligning to TRBD1. CDR3 length equals 14 residues. The germline V gene has CDR1 MNHEY and CDR2 SVGAGI. Unmatched junction bases numbered 12, after V lost 11 bases and J lost 5 bases.